This T cell receptor (beta chain) was documented in a study of blood T cell repertoires in COVID-19 (dated by TCRdb to 2019 to 2021). Study-level background: The collaborator samples originated in the United States, Italy and Spain and spanned the acute and convalescent phases of COVID-19. Subjects who had been exposed to COVID-19, were actively infected with it, or had recovered from it provided the deeply sampled blood TCRbeta repertoires that made up the dataset. A freely available public database, intended as a resource for researchers studying the immune response to SARS-CoV-2, is where the repertoires were released. Where available, HLA class I and class II types were obtained from metadata supplied by the sample provider rather than from assay-based typing. A de-identified subject ID, COVID-19 status, age in years and sex were almost always included in the sample metadata. The material from the prospective study consisted of cDNA or gDNA derived from T cells, B-cell-depleted T cells, or PBMCs. The samples were drawn from the first 160 participants of the ongoing ImmuneRACE study and from 1,254 subjects provided by 6 global collaborators.

The immunoSEQ Assay, a bias-controlled multiplex PCR, was used to amplify TCRbeta CDR3 regions from genomic DNA. Regarding the original processing steps: Within the assay, amplification of reference gene primers was used to estimate how many nucleated cells each sample contained. To quantify the absolute abundance of each unique TCRbeta CDR3 rearrangement, sequence reads were collapsed and filtered. For each sample, productive Simpson clonality was calculated as the square root of Simpson's diversity index over productive rearrangements. The immuneACCESS repertoire file appears here via TCRdb, limited to in-frame rearrangements. These files lack a portion of the clones; in checked studies, under half of the deficit traces to unresolved V genes, and the cause of the others is not known. From that table come the V and J calls and clone size; the DNA was used to work out D and trimming. Here the sample has some 290,000 clones; 85% to 90% occur a single time. Less than 3.5% of the sample belongs to the ten largest clones.

In regard to this clone: Its antigen is unknown. The sample holds no much larger clone one base away, and base qualities are not on file.

One collaborating source in Seattle enrolled patients during active infection and followed them longitudinally through the course of disease. Each collaborating institution followed its own protocols to collect whole blood in K2EDTA tubes. For TCRbeta analysis, collaborators shipped samples in one of three forms: frozen whole blood, isolated PBMCs, or DNA extracted from either of those sample types. CDR1 is given as LGHNA and CDR2 as YNFKEQ, both from the germline V gene. The CDR3 starts with the cysteine, ends with the phenylalanine, and has 14 residues. Left in the record is the CDR3 DNA by itself, 42 bases read in frame from the first base. After removal of 4 bases from V and 7 bases from J, the junction retains 8 bases not matched to a gene. Paper-wide results and their limitations: How much clinical and demographic metadata was included differed by source and by participant, and the metadata was provided uncurated.

Sequenced: peripheral blood. The clonotype originates from a woman in her twenties or thirties with COVID-19, enrolled during active disease. The rearrangement combines TRBV4-2 with TRBJ1-1, and TRBD1 matches 8 of the central bases. The nucleotide sequence reads TGTGCCAGCAGCCGTACGGGACAGGTCAATGAAGCTTTCTTT. This codes for CASSRTGQVNEAFF.